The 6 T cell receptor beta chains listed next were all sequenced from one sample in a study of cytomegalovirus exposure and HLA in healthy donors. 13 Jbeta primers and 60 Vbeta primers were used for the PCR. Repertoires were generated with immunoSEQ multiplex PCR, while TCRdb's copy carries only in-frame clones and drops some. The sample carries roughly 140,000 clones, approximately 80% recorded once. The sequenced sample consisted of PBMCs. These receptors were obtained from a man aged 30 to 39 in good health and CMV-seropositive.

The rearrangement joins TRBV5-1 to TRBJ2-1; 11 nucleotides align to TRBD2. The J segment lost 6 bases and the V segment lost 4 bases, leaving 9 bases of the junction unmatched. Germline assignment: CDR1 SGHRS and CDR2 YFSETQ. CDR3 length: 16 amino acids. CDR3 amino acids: CASSRDSSGRSNEQFF. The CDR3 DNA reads TGCGCCAGCAGCCGGGATTCTAGCGGGAGGAGCAATGAGCAGTTCTTC.

CDR3 nucleotides: TGTGCCAGCAGTTTATGGGCGGGACAGGGAGAATTAGAGACCCAGTACTTC. Its protein product is CASSLWAGQGELETQYF. The V gene is TRBV28, the J gene TRBJ2-5, with 9 bases lining up with TRBD1. The V gene end was trimmed by 0 bases and the J gene end by 4 bases; junction bases not matched to a gene: 9. The germline V gene has CDR1 MDHEN and CDR2 SYDVKM. CDR3 length equals 17 residues.

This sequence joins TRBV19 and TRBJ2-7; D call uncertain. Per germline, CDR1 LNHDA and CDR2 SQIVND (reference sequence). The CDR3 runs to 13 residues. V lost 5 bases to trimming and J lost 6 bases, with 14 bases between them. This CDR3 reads CASSLSGATEQYF. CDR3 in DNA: TGTGCCAGTAGTCTTAGTGGAGCTACCGAGCAGTACTTC.

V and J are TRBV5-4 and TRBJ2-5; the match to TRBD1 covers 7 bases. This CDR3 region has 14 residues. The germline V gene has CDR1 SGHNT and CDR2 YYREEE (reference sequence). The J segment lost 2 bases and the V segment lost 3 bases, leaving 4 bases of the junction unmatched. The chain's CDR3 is CASSSSGQQETQYF. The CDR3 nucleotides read TGTGCCAGCAGCTCTTCGGGACAGCAAGAGACCCAGTACTTC.

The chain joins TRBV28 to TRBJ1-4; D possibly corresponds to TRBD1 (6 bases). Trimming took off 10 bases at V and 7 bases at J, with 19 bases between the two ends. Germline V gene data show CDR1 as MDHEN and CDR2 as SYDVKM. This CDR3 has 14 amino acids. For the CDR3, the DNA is TGTGCCACCTGCCTGACAGGCTTGTTTGAAAAACTGTTTTTT. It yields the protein CATCLTGLFEKLFF.

The CDR3 DNA is TGCGCCAGCAGTTCGGTCTCTGGGGCCAACGTCCTGACTTTC. It yields the protein CASSSVSGANVLTF. The chain uses TRBV5-1 and TRBJ2-6, with unresolved D. The CDR3 runs to 14 residues. The germline CDR1 and CDR2 sequences are SGHRS and YFSETQ. V was clipped by 5 bases and J by 0 bases, with 6 bases between them.